This is a list of T cell receptor beta chains from one sample in a study of siplizumab effects on memory and regulatory T cells. TCRdb's table, derived via immunoSEQ multiplex PCR, lists solely in-frame clones and lacks some. The sample lists about 94,000 clones; 94% were seen once. Sequencing was done on a sample of non-Treg CD4+ T cells sorted from blood. These receptors were collected from a human donor in good health. The CDR3 runs from the conserved cysteine through the conserved F or W. The D gene is left open where the match is weak. Part of the rows lack a size; the others show once, few, many or a class for expanded clones.

TRBV27	TRBJ2-3	NA	NA	TGTGCCAGCAAGGTGGCAGGCACAGATACGCAGTATTTT	CASKVAGTDTQYF
TRBV27	TRBJ2-7	NA	TRBD2	TGTGCCAGCAGTCCTACTAGCGGCTACGAGCAGTACTTC	CASSPTSGYEQYF
TRBV10-3	TRBJ1-1	NA	NA	TGTGCCATCACCCAGGGTGAGAACACTGAAGCTTTCTTT	CAITQGENTEAFF
TRBV7-9	TRBJ2-7	NA	TRBD2	TGTGCCAGCAGCTTAGCATCTAGCGGGGGGGCCGGGTACGAGCAGTACTTC	CASSLASSGGAGYEQYF
TRBV4-2	TRBJ2-7	NA	NA	TGTGCCAGCAGCCAAGATAAGGGAGAGCAGTACTTC	CASSQDKGEQYF
TRBV7-3	TRBJ2-7	few	NA	TGTGCCAGCAGCTTATTGGCAGGGAACGAGCAGTACTTC	CASSLLAGNEQYF
TRBV15	TRBJ1-2	NA	NA	TGTGCCACCAGCAGAGAAACCGGGACTTTCTACTATGGCTACACCTTC	CATSRETGTFYYGYTF
TRBV9	TRBJ2-5	NA	TRBD1	TGTGCCAGCAGCGTAGGAACAGGGGGGCAAGAGACCCAGTACTTC	CASSVGTGGQETQYF
TRBV7-8	TRBJ2-2	once	TRBD2	TGTGCCAGCAGCTTCCGTTTGGGACTAGCGGGAGTTAGTACCGGGGAGCTGTTTTTT	CASSFRLGLAGVSTGELFF
TRBV6-1	TRBJ2-1	NA	TRBD2	TGTGCCAGCAGTGAAGGGAGGGGACTAGCGAGCCAGAGTGAGCAGTTCTTC	CASSEGRGLASQSEQFF
TRBV7-8	TRBJ2-1	NA	NA	TGTGCCAGCAGCGAGGGAGGCTTTGCGATCTACAATGAGCAGTTCTTC	CASSEGGFAIYNEQFF
TRBV25-1	TRBJ1-4	once	TRBD1	TGTGCCAGCAGTGAGTCAGGGGGAACTAATGAAAAACTGTTTTTT	CASSESGGTNEKLFF
TRBV4-1	TRBJ1-5	NA	TRBD1	TGCGCCAGCAGCCATACCGACAGGGGGCGAGATCAGCCCCAGCATTTT	CASSHTDRGRDQPQHF
TRBV5-1	TRBJ2-3	NA	NA	TGCGCCAGCAGCTTAACAGGAGAGCACCTCACAGATACGCAGTATTTT	CASSLTGEHLTDTQYF
TRBV6-5	TRBJ1-3	NA	TRBD1	TGTGCCAGCAGTGGGACAGCCGGAAACACCATATATTTT	CASSGTAGNTIYF
TRBV5-1	TRBJ2-6	NA	NA	TGCGCCAGCGCCCCGGGACACAACTCTGGGGCCAACGTCCTGACTTTC	CASAPGHNSGANVLTF
TRBV19	TRBJ2-7	NA	TRBD2	TGTGCCAGTAGTAAGACTAGCGGGAGGCCATACGAGCAGTACTTC	CASSKTSGRPYEQYF
TRBV30	TRBJ2-2	NA	TRBD2	TGTGCCTGGAGGACTCTAGCGGGCTATGGCGGGGAGCTGTTTTTT	CAWRTLAGYGGELFF
TRBV10-3	TRBJ2-3	NA	TRBD2	TGTGCCATCAAAAGCGGGGGGACCCGCACAGATACGCAGTATTTT	CAIKSGGTRTDTQYF
TRBV5-4	TRBJ1-6	NA	NA	TGTGCCAGCAGCACGACCGATTCACCCCTCCACTTT	CASSTTDSPLHF
TRBV5-1	TRBJ2-2	NA	NA	TGCGCCAGCAGCTCCACACGAGTCACCGGGGAGCTGTTTTTT	CASSSTRVTGELFF
TRBV5-1	TRBJ1-1	NA	NA	TGCGCCAGCAGCAAAGGACAGATGAACACTGAAGCTTTCTTT	CASSKGQMNTEAFF
TRBV2	TRBJ1-4	NA	NA	TGTGCCAGCAGTTACAGGGATGGTGAAAAACTGTTTTTT	CASSYRDGEKLFF
TRBV11-1	TRBJ2-3	NA	TRBD2	TGTGCCAGCAGCAGCACGACTAGCGGGGTGAGCACAGATACGCAGTATTTT	CASSSTTSGVSTDTQYF
TRBV19	TRBJ1-3	NA	NA	TGTGCCAGTAGTATAGGCGTCTCTGGAAACACCATATATTTT	CASSIGVSGNTIYF
TRBV18	TRBJ2-2	NA	NA	TGTGCCAGCTCACCACGAGACATACACACCGGGGAGCTGTTTTTT	CASSPRDIHTGELFF
TRBV6-1	TRBJ2-1	NA	NA	TGTGCCAGCAGTGACGGGACAAATTTCTACAATGAGCAGTTCTTC	CASSDGTNFYNEQFF
TRBV7-9	TRBJ2-5	NA	TRBD2	TGTGCCAGCAGCTTAAAAGGGACTAGCGGCGAGACCCAGTACTTC	CASSLKGTSGETQYF